This T cell receptor beta chain is from a study of blood T cell repertoires in COVID-19. Study information: Whether acute or convalescent, the COVID-19 samples came from the United States, Italy and Spain.

This clone was picked up a small number of times. This CDR3 has 15 residues. In germline, CDR1 is LGHNA, CDR2 YNFKEQ. Trimming removed 0 bases at V and 2 bases at J, with 10 bases between. As handled by the study authors: Amplifying reference gene primers gave estimates of nucleated cell counts. The repertoire was sequenced with immunoSEQ multiplex PCR; TCRdb's copy has only in-frame clones and lacks some. V and J calls and clone size come straight from that table; D and trimming were deduced from the DNA. The sample has approximately 99,000 clones, about 89% seen once. The receptor comes from a human donor in a cohort sampled during active COVID-19. The chain couples TRBV4-2 to TRBJ1-1; D ambiguous. Sequencing was carried out using peripheral blood. The CDR3 loop reads CASSQDIQTNTEAFF. The CDR3 region has the DNA TGTGCCAGCAGCCAAGATATCCAGACTAACACTGAAGCTTTCTTT.